These T cell receptor beta chains were read from a single sample in a study of response to subunit inactivated influenza vaccine. TCRdb redid the calling of the RT-PCR reads with MiXCR, one entry per CDR3 protein. The top ten clones hold 9.5% to 13% of a sample with some 180,000 distinct CDR3 sequences, about 10% of them seen once. Sequenced here: non-naive T cells sorted from PBMCs, sampled on the day of vaccination. Receptors were obtained from a man aged 50 or older who received an inactivated influenza vaccine. CDR3s include the opening cysteine and the closing phenylalanine or tryptophan. Each record gives: V gene, CDR3 protein.

v_call: TRBV7-8
cdr3_aa: CASSLAAILYNEQFF

v_call: TRBV6-6
cdr3_aa: CASFRSGANVLTF

v_call: TRBV5-6
cdr3_aa: CASSTQGVNTEAFF

v_call: TRBV19
cdr3_aa: CASSITGDTQYF

v_call: TRBV5-4
cdr3_aa: CASSSIAGLWFF

v_call: TRBV28
cdr3_aa: CASRPGDYSNQPQHF

v_call: TRBV5-1
cdr3_aa: CASSLLQDTQYF

v_call: TRBV20-1
cdr3_aa: CSAYKTSGFYEQYF

v_call: TRBV5-1
cdr3_aa: CASRSGQDNSPLHF

v_call: TRBV5-1
cdr3_aa: CASSLPIAGGSYNEQFF

v_call: TRBV7-2
cdr3_aa: CASSLEHRTGELFF

v_call: TRBV7-6
cdr3_aa: CASSLARGGTYNEQFF

v_call: TRBV6-1
cdr3_aa: CASRQTIGRGGASNQPQHF

v_call: TRBV5-6
cdr3_aa: CASSLAGLGSNQPQHF

v_call: TRBV21-1
cdr3_aa: CASSKVRSGGELFF

v_call: TRBV2
cdr3_aa: CASSGGRGTDTQYF

v_call: TRBV2
cdr3_aa: CASSEVGEYQPQHF

v_call: TRBV19
cdr3_aa: CASAPGSLQETQYF

v_call: TRBV3-1
cdr3_aa: CASSPDSRTQYF

v_call: TRBV6-2/TRBV6-3
cdr3_aa: CASSYQTGQTNYGYTF

v_call: TRBV20-1
cdr3_aa: CSAGNYRDRGRADTQYF

v_call: TRBV9
cdr3_aa: CASSPPRASGSYNEQFF

v_call: TRBV6-1
cdr3_aa: CASRRIWEANEKLFF

v_call: TRBV20-1
cdr3_aa: CSAGDRGRGNTEAFF

v_call: TRBV6-1
cdr3_aa: CASSAQRGGYEQYF

v_call: TRBV27
cdr3_aa: CASSPRANTQYF

v_call: TRBV9
cdr3_aa: CASSPRWGAVYEQYF

v_call: TRBV7-2
cdr3_aa: CASGAGTSGRREQFF

v_call: TRBV10-3
cdr3_aa: CAISEASGGTQETQYF

v_call: TRBV27
cdr3_aa: CASTLSGGGNNEQFF

v_call: TRBV11-2
cdr3_aa: CASSLYLSNYEQYF

v_call: TRBV7-2
cdr3_aa: CASSLPSGDYEQYF

v_call: TRBV27
cdr3_aa: CASSSRRTGSSYNEQFF

v_call: TRBV20-1
cdr3_aa: CSAGGQGTYSNQPQHF

v_call: TRBV29-1
cdr3_aa: CSAGNRGRNTEAFF

v_call: TRBV6-1
cdr3_aa: CASSPGGSLYEQYF